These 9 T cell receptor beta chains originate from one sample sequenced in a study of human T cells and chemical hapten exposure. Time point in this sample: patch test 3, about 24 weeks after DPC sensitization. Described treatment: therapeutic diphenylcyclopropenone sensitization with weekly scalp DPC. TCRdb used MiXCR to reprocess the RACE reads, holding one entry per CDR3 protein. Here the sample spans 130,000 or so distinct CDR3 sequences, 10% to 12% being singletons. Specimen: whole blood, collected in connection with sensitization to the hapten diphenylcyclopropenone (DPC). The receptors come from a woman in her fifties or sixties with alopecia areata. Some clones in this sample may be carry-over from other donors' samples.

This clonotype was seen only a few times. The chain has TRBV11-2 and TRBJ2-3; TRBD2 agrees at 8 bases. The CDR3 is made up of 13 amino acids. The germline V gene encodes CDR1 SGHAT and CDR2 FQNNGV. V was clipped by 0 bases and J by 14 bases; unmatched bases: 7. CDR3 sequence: CASSLEIGRGAYF. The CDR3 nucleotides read TGTGCCAGCAGCTTAGAAATCGGGAGGGGAGCGTATTTT.

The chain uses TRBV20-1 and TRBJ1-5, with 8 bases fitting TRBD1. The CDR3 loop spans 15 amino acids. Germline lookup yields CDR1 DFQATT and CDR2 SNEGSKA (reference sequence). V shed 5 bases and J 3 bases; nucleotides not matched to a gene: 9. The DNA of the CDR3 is TGCAGTGCTGTCATTACAGGGGGGGTCAATCAGCCCCAGCATTTT. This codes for CSAVITGGVNQPQHF.

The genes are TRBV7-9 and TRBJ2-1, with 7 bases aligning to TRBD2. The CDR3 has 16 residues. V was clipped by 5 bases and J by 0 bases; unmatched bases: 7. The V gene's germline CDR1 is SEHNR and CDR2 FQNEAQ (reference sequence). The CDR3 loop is CASSPREGSSYNEQFF. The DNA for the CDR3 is TGTGCCAGCAGCCCTAGGGAGGGGAGCTCCTACAATGAGCAGTTCTTC.

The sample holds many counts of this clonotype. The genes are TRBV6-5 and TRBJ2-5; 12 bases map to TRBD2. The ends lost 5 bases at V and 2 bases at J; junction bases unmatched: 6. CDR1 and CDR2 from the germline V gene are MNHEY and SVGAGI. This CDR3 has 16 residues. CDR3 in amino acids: CASSATSGGLQETQYF. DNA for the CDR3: TGTGCCAGCAGTGCCACTAGCGGGGGGCTACAAGAGACCCAGTACTTC.

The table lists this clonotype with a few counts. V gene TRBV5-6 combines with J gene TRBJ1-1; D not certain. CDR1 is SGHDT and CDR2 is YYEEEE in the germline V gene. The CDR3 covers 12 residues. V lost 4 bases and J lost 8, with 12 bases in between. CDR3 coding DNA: TGTGCCAGCAGCGTATCCGGGCCAGAAGCTTTCTTT. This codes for CASSVSGPEAFF.

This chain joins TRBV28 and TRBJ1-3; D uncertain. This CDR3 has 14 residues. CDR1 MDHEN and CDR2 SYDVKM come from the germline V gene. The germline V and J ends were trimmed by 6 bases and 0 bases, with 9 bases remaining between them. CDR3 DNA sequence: TGTGCCAGCAGCCGACTTAGCTCTGGAAACACCATATATTTT. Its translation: CASSRLSSGNTIYF.

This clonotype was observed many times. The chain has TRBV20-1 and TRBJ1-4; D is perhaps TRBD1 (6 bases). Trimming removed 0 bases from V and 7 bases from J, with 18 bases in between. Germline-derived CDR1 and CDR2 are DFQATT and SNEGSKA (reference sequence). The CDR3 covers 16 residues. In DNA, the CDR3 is TGCAGTGCTAGAGAGGGGAACGTGAGGGGGAGTGAAAAACTGTTTTTT. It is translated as CSAREGNVRGSEKLFF.

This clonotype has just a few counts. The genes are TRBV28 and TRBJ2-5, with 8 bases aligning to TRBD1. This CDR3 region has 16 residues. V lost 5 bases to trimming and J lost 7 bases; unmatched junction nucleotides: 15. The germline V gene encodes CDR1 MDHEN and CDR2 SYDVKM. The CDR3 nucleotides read TGTGCCAGCAGTCTCCTGGGGACAGGCCCCTCGGGGACCCAGTACTTC. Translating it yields CASSLLGTGPSGTQYF. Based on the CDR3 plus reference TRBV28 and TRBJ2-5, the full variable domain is DVKVTQSSRYLVKRTGEKVFLECVQDMDHENMFWYRQDPGLGLRLIYFSYDVKMKEKGDIPEGYSVSREKKERFSLILESASTNQTSMYLCASSLLGTGPSGTQYFGPGTRLLVL.

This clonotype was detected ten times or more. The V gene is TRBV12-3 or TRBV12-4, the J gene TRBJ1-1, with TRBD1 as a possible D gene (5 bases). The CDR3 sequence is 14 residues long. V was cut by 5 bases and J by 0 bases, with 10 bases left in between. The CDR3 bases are TGTGCCAGCAGTCTACAGGACATGAACACTGAAGCTTTCTTT. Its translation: CASSLQDMNTEAFF.